This is a list of T cell receptor beta chains from one sample in a study of response to subunit inactivated influenza vaccine. TCRdb used MiXCR to reprocess the RT-PCR reads, holding one entry per CDR3 protein. The sample yields approximately 570,000 distinct CDR3 sequences, less than 10% seen once. Source: PBMCs from blood, taken around 25 months after vaccination. These receptors came from a man between 50 and 70 years old who received an inactivated influenza vaccine. Both conserved end residues are part of each CDR3. The order of the fields is D gene, J gene, V gene, CDR3 protein. The D gene is left open where the match is weak.

.,TRBJ1-2,TRBV6-1,CASSESAGAYGYTF
.,TRBJ2-4,TRBV5-1,CASSWDAAKNIQYF
.,TRBJ2-7,TRBV9,CASSVGRDTSYEQYF
.,TRBJ2-2,TRBV6-5,CASSYGPSWGPNTGELFF
.,TRBJ2-5,TRBV24-1,CATSDPTFQETQYF
.,TRBJ2-7,TRBV20-1,CSARDQGDDYEQYF
.,TRBJ2-7,TRBV27,CASSLSGRGHEQYF
.,TRBJ2-3,TRBV10-3,CAISESGRGTDTQYF
TRBD1,TRBJ2-7,TRBV4-3,CASSQDLGQGSEQYF
.,TRBJ2-2,TRBV12-3/TRBV12-4,CATSVGNPGELFF
.,TRBJ1-5,TRBV20-1,CSALDGANQPQHF
.,TRBJ2-7,TRBV11-2,CASSSQTLSRAYEQYF
TRBD1,TRBJ2-5,TRBV12-3/TRBV12-4,CASSSHDRAQETQYF
.,TRBJ2-6,TRBV7-9,CASSPQKLISGANVLTF
.,TRBJ2-3,TRBV9,CASSVVNRAQKGTDTQYF
.,TRBJ2-2,TRBV27,CASSLHYSTGELFF
TRBD2,TRBJ2-3,TRBV6-2/TRBV6-3,CASSYSSGIGRDLTDTQYF
.,TRBJ2-2,TRBV7-8,CASSLNLMATGELFF
TRBD1,TRBJ1-5,TRBV5-5,CASSFRGQGEAQHF
.,TRBJ1-4,TRBV12-3/TRBV12-4,CASSVGGATNEKLFF
.,TRBJ1-5,TRBV4-2,CASSQDGAGGNQPQHF
TRBD2,TRBJ2-1,TRBV5-1,CASSETSGSNNEQFF
.,TRBJ2-7,TRBV6-2/TRBV6-3,CASRQRGTPNYEQYF
TRBD2,TRBJ2-2,TRBV19,CASSKTSGGHTGELFF
.,TRBJ2-7,TRBV20-1,CSASGQGATYEQYF